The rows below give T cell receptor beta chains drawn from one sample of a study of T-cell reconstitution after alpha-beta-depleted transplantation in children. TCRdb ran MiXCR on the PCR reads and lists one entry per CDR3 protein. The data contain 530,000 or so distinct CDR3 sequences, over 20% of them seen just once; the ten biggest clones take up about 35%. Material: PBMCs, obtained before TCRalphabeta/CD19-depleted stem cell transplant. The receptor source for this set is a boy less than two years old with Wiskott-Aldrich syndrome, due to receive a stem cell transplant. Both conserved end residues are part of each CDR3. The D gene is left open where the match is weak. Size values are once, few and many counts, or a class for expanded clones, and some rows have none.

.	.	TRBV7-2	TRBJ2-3	TGTGCCAGCAGCTTACGCACCCATCCCCAAGTCACAGATACGCAGTATTTT	CASSLRTHPQVTDTQYF
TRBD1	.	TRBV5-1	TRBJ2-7	TGCGCCAGCAAACTGACCGGGACAGGGAGCTACGAGCAGTACTTC	CASKLTGTGSYEQYF
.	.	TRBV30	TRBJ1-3	TGTGCCTGGAGTGTCGGGGACATCCGAAACACCATATATTTT	CAWSVGDIRNTIYF
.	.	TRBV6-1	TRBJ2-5	TGTGCCAGCAGTGAACGGGGCCAAGAGACCCAGTACTTC	CASSERGQETQYF
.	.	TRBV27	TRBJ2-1	TGTGCCAGCAGTTTATCGTTGTACAATGAGCAGTTCTTC	CASSLSLYNEQFF
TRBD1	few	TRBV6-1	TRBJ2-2	TGTGCCAGCAGTAGGACAGGAGCGAACACCGGGGAGCTGTTTTTT	CASSRTGANTGELFF
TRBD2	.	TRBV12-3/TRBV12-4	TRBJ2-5	TGTGCCAGCAGTACGCGACTAGCGGCACAAGAGACCCAGTACTTC	CASSTRLAAQETQYF
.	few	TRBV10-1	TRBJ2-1	TGCGCCAGCTCCACTAGCCCGGGGATGGATGAGCAGTTCTTC	CASSTSPGMDEQFF
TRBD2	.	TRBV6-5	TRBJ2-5	TGTGCCAGCATTTACGGACTAGCGGGACCCGAGACCCAGTACTTC	CASIYGLAGPETQYF
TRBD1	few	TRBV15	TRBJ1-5	TGTGCCACCAGCAGAGATCTCCCCGGGACAGCGAGCAATCAGCCCCAGCATTTT	CATSRDLPGTASNQPQHF
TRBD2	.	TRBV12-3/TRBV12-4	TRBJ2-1	TGTGCCAGCAGGGGGGGACTAGCGGCCGCCTCCTACAATGAGCAGTTCTTC	CASRGGLAAASYNEQFF
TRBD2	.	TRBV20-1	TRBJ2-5	TGCAGTGCTAGACCTAGCGGGAGGGCCCTGGGCGAGACCCAGTACTTC	CSARPSGRALGETQYF
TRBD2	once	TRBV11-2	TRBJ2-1	TGTGCCAGCAGCTTAGTGGGTTTAGCGGGGAACAATGAGCAGTTCTTC	CASSLVGLAGNNEQFF
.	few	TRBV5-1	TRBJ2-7	TGCGCCAGCAGCTTGGAGTGGGGCGAGCAGTACTTC	CASSLEWGEQYF
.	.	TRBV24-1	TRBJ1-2	TGTGCCACCAGTGCTCCAGGGAACTATGGCTACACCTTC	CATSAPGNYGYTF
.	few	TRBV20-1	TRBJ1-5	TGCAGTGTGAAATTAAGTGGGGATCAGCCCCAGCATTTT	CSVKLSGDQPQHF
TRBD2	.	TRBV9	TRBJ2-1	TGTGCCAGCAGCGTTAGCGGGAGAGGTGGCAATGAGCAGTTCTTC	CASSVSGRGGNEQFF
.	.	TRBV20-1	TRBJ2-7	TGCAGTGCTAGAGCGGTCGCAGCCTACGAGCAGTACTTC	CSARAVAAYEQYF
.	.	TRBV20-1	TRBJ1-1	TGCAGTGCTAGAGGTCACAGGGAAGCTTTCTTT	CSARGHREAFF
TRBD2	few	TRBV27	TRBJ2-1	TGTGCCAGCAGTTTATCCGGGAGGGCCGTCAATGAGCAGTTCTTC	CASSLSGRAVNEQFF
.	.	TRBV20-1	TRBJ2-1	TGCAGTGCTAGAGCAGTGCTTGAGCAGTTCTTC	CSARAVLEQFF
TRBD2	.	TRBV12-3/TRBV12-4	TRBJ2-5	TGTGCCAGCAGTAAAAACGGACAGATTAGCGGGAGAACGCGTGAGACCCAGTACTTC	CASSKNGQISGRTRETQYF
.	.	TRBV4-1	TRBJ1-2	TGCGCCAGCAGCCTGACGGCCACTAACTATGGCTACACCTTC	CASSLTATNYGYTF
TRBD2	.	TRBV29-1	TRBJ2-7	TGCAGCGTTGCGTCCGCGGGAGCCTACGAGCAGTACTTC	CSVASAGAYEQYF
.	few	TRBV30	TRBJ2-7	TGTGCCTGGAGTGTGGGCGGTAGAGGTCACTACGAGCAGTACTTC	CAWSVGGRGHYEQYF
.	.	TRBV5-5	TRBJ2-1	TGTGCCAGCAGTAAAGACAGGACCGATGAGCAGTTCTTC	CASSKDRTDEQFF
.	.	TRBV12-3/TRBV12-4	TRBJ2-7	TGTGCCAGCAGTTTAAGTCAGTTAATAAGCGAGCAGTACTTC	CASSLSQLISEQYF
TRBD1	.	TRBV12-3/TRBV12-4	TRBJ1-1	TGTGCCAGCAGACGGGGACAGGCGCTCACTGAAGCTTTCTTT	CASRRGQALTEAFF
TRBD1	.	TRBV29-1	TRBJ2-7	TGCAGCGTGGGAAAGGGACAGGGAACTTACTACGAGCAGTACTTC	CSVGKGQGTYYEQYF
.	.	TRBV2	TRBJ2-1	TGTGCCAGCAGTGCCGAACGGGCTGTCAATGAGCAGTTCTTC	CASSAERAVNEQFF
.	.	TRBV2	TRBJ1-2	TGTGCCAGCAGGGACAGAGCCCCTGGCTACACCTTC	CASRDRAPGYTF
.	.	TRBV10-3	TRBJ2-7	TGTCCCATCAGTGAGTCAGGTAGCTACGAGCAGTACTTC	CPISESGSYEQYF
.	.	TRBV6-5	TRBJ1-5	TGTGCCAGCAGTTACCCCCTACAGGTGGGGGGCAATCAGCCCCAGCATTTT	CASSYPLQVGGNQPQHF
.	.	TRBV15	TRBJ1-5	TGTGCCACCAGCAGATCTTACAGGGATGGAAATCAGCCCCAGCATTTT	CATSRSYRDGNQPQHF